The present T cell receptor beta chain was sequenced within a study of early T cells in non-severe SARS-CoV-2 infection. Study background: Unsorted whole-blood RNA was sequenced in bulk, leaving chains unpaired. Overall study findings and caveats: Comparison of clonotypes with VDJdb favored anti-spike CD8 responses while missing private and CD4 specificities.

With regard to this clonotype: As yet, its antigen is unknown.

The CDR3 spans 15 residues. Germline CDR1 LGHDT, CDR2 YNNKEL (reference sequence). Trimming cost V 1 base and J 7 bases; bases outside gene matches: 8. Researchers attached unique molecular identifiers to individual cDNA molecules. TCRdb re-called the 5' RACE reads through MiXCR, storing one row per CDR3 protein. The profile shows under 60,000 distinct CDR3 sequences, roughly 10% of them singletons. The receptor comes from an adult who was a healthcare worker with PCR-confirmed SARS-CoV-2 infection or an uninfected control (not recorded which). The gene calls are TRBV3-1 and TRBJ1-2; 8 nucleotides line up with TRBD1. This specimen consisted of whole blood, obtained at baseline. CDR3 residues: CASSQGNRGIFGYTF. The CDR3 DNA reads TGTGCCAGCAGCCAAGGGAACAGGGGGATCTTTGGCTACACCTTC.